The entry below gives a single T cell receptor (beta chain) sequence along with its context. Its antigen is unknown. This CDR3 is 14 amino acids long. The ends lost 3 bases at V and 0 bases at J; junction bases unmatched: 2. The germline V gene has CDR1 SGHRS and CDR2 YFSETQ. The entry originates in a study of shared clonotypes between healthy human individuals. Replicate PCRs for sorted subsets used around 200 ng DNA; this equaled 30,000 to 35,000 T cell genomes. Original methodology: In the immunoSEQ data, sequences were junction-only and lacked quality scores, so filtering differed. Assay used: immunoSEQ multiplex PCR; TCRdb lists only in-frame clones, some missing. V, J and clone size are taken as reported in that table, and D and trimming were inferred from the DNA itself. The repertoire holds about 1 million clones, roughly 80% seen once, with 1.4% to 1.5% in the top ten. The study's findings and limits: Roughly 5% of naive CD4 clonotypes were shared across a few donors. Researchers sampled blood only, noting tissue repertoires likely differ.

Sequencing input: memory CD4+ T cells sorted from blood. Subset in this sample: CD45RA-negative fraction. This TCR was recovered from a man aged 18 to 29 in good health. The V call is TRBV5-1, the J call TRBJ2-7, with TRBD2 identical over 8 bases. The CDR3 bases are TGCGCCAGCAGCTCGGGGGGGAGCTCCTACGAGCAGTACTTC. It codes for CASSSGGSSYEQYF.